The T cell receptor beta chain under discussion was sequenced for a study of blood T cell repertoires in COVID-19 (dated by TCRdb to about 2020). Context from the whole study: The collaborator samples originated in the United States, Italy and Spain and spanned the acute and convalescent phases of COVID-19. The material from the prospective study consisted of cDNA or gDNA derived from T cells, B-cell-depleted T cells, or PBMCs. Deeply sampled blood TCRbeta repertoires from subjects exposed to, actively infected with, or recovered from COVID-19 were included in the dataset. A freely available public database, intended as a resource for researchers studying the immune response to SARS-CoV-2, is where the repertoires were released. Samples came from the ongoing ImmuneRACE study (first 160 participants) plus 1,254 subjects from 6 global collaborators. The sample metadata nearly always contained a de-identified subject ID, COVID-19 status, age in years and sex. Where available, HLA class I and class II types were obtained from metadata supplied by the sample provider rather than from assay-based typing. What the authors observed across the whole study: The quantity of clinical and demographic metadata differed by source and by participant and was supplied without curation.

Reading the germline V gene gives CDR1 MDHEN and CDR2 SYDVKM. A distance of 8 bases separates the germline ends of V and J, which lose 1 base and 7 bases respectively. There are 13 amino acids in the CDR3, from cysteine to phenylalanine inclusive. Only the CDR3 DNA stays, 39 bases, in frame from base 1. Collaborating institutions collected whole blood in K2EDTA tubes following their own protocols. For TCRbeta analysis, collaborators shipped samples in one of three forms: frozen whole blood, isolated PBMCs, or DNA extracted from either of those sample types. TCRbeta CDR3 regions were amplified from genomic DNA using the immunoSEQ Assay, a bias-controlled multiplex PCR. The original pipeline was this. Nucleated cell counts per sample were estimated from amplification of reference gene primers within the assay. To quantify the absolute abundance of each unique TCRbeta CDR3 rearrangement, sequence reads were collapsed and filtered. For each sample, productive Simpson clonality was calculated as the square root of Simpson's diversity index across productive rearrangements. TCRdb provides this immuneACCESS table in a form limited to in-frame rearrangements. Some clones are lacking; in checked studies, under half of them reflect an unresolved V gene, and why the rest are absent is not known. V and J calls and clone size are as listed in that table; D and trimming were resolved from the DNA. The sample yields more than 200,000 clones; approximately 80% were counted once. The top ten clones comprise 4% to 5% of the sample.

Worth noting for this clone: What antigen it recognizes has not been identified. No much larger clone is present one base from it, and per-base qualities are unavailable.

Sequencing was done on a sample of peripheral blood. The chain is encoded by TRBV28 joined to TRBJ1-5, with the D gene not clear enough to name. The origin of this receptor is a man in his 60s with acute or convalescent COVID-19. The encoded CDR3 is CASSLFSSQPQHF. The DNA sequence is TGTGCCAGCAGTTTATTTTCCTCCCAGCCCCAGCATTTT.